The clone carrying this T cell receptor (beta chain) was detected a few times. Using unique molecular identifiers, the investigators prepared the TCRbeta library. Each CDR3 protein is one row after TCRdb ran MiXCR on the PCR reads. The sample contains 450,000 to 600,000 distinct CDR3 sequences, about 16% of which appear only once. The data belong to a study of T-cell reconstitution after alpha-beta-depleted transplantation in children. Germline CDR1 is MGHDK and CDR2 is SYGVNS. The CDR3 loop spans 12 amino acids. V lost 8 bases and J lost 7, with 12 bases in between. This clonotype originated in a human donor who donated a stem cell graft to a child with acute lymphoblastic leukemia. Sequencing was performed on PBMCs from the stem cell graft donor, taken from the stem cell graft. The J gene is TRBJ2-1, the V gene TRBV25-1, with D perhaps matching TRBD1 or TRBD2 (5 bases each). CDR3 sequence reads: CASGYWGNEQFF. CDR3 coding DNA: TGTGCCAGCGGGTACTGGGGGAATGAGCAGTTCTTC.